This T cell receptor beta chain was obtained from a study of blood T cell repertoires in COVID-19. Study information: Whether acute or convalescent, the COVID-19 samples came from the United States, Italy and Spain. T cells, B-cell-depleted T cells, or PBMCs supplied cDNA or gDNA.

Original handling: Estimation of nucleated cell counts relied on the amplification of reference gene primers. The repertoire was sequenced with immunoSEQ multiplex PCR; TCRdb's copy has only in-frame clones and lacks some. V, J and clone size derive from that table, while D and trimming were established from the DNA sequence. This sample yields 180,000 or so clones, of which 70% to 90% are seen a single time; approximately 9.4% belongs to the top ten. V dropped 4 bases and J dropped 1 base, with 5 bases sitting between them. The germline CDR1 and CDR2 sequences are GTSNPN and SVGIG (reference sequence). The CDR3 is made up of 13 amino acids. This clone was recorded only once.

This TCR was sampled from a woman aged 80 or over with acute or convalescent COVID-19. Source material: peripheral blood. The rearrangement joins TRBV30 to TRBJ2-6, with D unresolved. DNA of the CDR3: TGTGCCTGGACCAGTTCTGGGGCCAACGTCCTGACTTTC. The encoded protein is CAWTSSGANVLTF. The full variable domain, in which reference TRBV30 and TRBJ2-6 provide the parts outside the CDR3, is SQTIHQWPATLVQPVGSPLSLECTVEGTSNPNLYWYRQAAGRGLQLLFYSVGIGQISSEVPQNLSASRPQDRQFILSSKKLLLSDSGFYLCAWTSSGANVLTFGAGSRLTVL.